This TCR beta chain was sequenced in a study of CXCR3-negative and CXCR3-positive naive CD8 T cells. Of note for this clonotype: Its antigen is unidentified.

CDR1 is LNHNV, CDR2 YYDKDF, per germline (reference sequence). The CDR3 is made up of 15 amino acids. The study made its TRB cDNA libraries by 5' RACE, adding UMI labels. Each CDR3 protein gets one entry in TCRdb, which reprocessed the 5' RACE reads and gives no DNA. The sample's table shows 150,000 or so distinct CDR3 sequences. Study-level results: Relative to CXCR3-negative naive cells, CXCR3-positive naive cells had more hydrophobic TRB CDR3s. With surface CD5 comparable between naive subsets, TCR strength was estimated using properties derived from the TRB CDR3.

Subsets of CD8+ T cells were each sorted in triplicate at approximately 270,000 cells apiece. CD45RO-CCR7+CD27+CD95- expression identified naive CD8+ T cells. The V and J genes are TRBV15 and TRBJ2-7; TCRdb's D gene call, TRBD2, goes unchecked for lack of DNA. The sequence came from a human donor in good health. Some clones in this sample may be carry-over from other donors' samples. The source material was naive CXCR3+ CD8+ T cells from blood. Subset denoted: CD45RO-CCR7+CD27+CD95- naive CD8+ T cells expressing CXCR3 (TNR3+). This CDR3 reads CATSRDVRGGYEQYF.